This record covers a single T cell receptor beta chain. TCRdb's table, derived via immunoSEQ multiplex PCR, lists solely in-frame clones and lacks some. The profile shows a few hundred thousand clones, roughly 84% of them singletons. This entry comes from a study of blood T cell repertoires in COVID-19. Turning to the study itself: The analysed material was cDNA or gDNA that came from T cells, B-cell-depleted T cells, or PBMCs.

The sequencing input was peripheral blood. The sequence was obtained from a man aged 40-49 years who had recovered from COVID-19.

This CDR3 reads CATTIPGQGLLEQFF. The CDR3 coding sequence is TGTGCCACCACAATACCGGGACAGGGCCTGTTAGAGCAGTTCTTC. The V and J genes are TRBV2 and TRBJ2-1; TRBD1 matches at 9 bases. The CDR3 is 15 residues long. Losses at the gene ends were 10 bases for V and 10 bases for J; bases not matched to a gene: 17. CDR1 SNHLY and CDR2 FYNNEI come from the germline V gene. The complete variable domain, with remaining parts taken from reference TRBV2 and TRBJ2-1, reads EPEVTQTPSHQVTQMGQEVILRCVPISNHLYFYWYRQILGQKVEFLVSFYNNEISEKSEIFDDQFSVERPDGSNFTLKIRSTKLEDSAMYFCATTIPGQGLLEQFFGPGTRLTVL.